A selection of T cell receptor beta chains follows, all from one sample in a study of shared clonotypes between healthy human individuals. Libraries were prepared by immunoSEQ multiplex PCR; TCRdb keeps only in-frame clonotypes and omits some of them. The sample includes some 2,000,000 clones, 95% seen only once; the top ten take less than 0.15%. Sequenced sample: naive CD4+ T cells sorted from blood. These receptors were obtained from a man aged 18 to 35 in good health. CDR3s include the opening cysteine and the closing phenylalanine or tryptophan. Fields, in order: CDR3 length, V gene, CDR3 protein.

len: 13; v_gene: TRBV6-5; CDR3aa: CASRRQGGTEAFF
len: 16; v_gene: TRBV30; CDR3aa: CAWRPRLDQGRGKLFF
len: 14; v_gene: TRBV7-3; CDR3aa: CASSMGTVNSPLHF
len: 20; v_gene: TRBV9; CDR3aa: CASSVGLLGGSGRAPETQYF
len: 15; v_gene: TRBV30; CDR3aa: CAWSTGVLVTYEQYF
len: 15; v_gene: TRBV10-1; CDR3aa: CASSAGTSGNNEQFF
len: 14; v_gene: TRBV5-1; CDR3aa: CASSFGLATDTQYF
len: 15; v_gene: TRBV6-5; CDR3aa: CASSDGTGGRSPLHF
len: 15; v_gene: TRBV7-9; CDR3aa: CASSLVGQGNTEAFF
len: 13; v_gene: TRBV10-2; CDR3aa: CATSKGQGYEQYF
len: 12; v_gene: TRBV5-4; CDR3aa: CASSLVEDTQYF
len: 15; v_gene: TRBV2; CDR3aa: CASTQREAITDTQYF
len: 16; v_gene: TRBV18; CDR3aa: CASSPPAPGTGTEAFF
len: 13; v_gene: TRBV4-3; CDR3aa: CASSHSFTDTQYF
len: 15; v_gene: TRBV5-1; CDR3aa: CASRTGTVNTGELFF
len: 15; v_gene: TRBV4-1; CDR3aa: CASERGSGDEDTQYF
len: 18; v_gene: TRBV28; CDR3aa: CASSSPGQPRSKNQPQHF
len: 15; v_gene: TRBV11-2; CDR3aa: CASSLNRVGSGELFF
len: 13; v_gene: TRBV5-1; CDR3aa: CASRLDRGSEQYF
len: 16; v_gene: TRBV6-4; CDR3aa: CASSPSGPASQETQYF
len: 15; v_gene: TRBV10-3; CDR3aa: CAISASGGAIYEQFF
len: 15; v_gene: TRBV7-2; CDR3aa: CASRTHLQGNDEQYF
len: 14; v_gene: TRBV7-2; CDR3aa: CASSSGKGQETQYF
len: 13; v_gene: TRBV5-1; CDR3aa: CASRVGFADTQYF
len: 17; v_gene: TRBV11-3; CDR3aa: CASSLVSGTVGTGELFF
len: 11; v_gene: TRBV7-2; CDR3aa: CASSQMDTQYF
len: 13; v_gene: TRBV5-1; CDR3aa: CASSLEGAREQYF
len: 15; v_gene: TRBV5-1; CDR3aa: CASRMDGGTGNTIYF
len: 12; v_gene: TRBV28; CDR3aa: CASDGTGYGYTF
len: 11; v_gene: TRBV6-1; CDR3aa: CASKGALRAFF